The entry below gives a single T cell receptor beta chain sequence along with its context. These data originate in a study of blood T cell repertoires in COVID-19. Here immunoSEQ multiplex PCR was the method, and the copy in TCRdb shows in-frame clones only, minus some. The repertoire has about 46,000 clones, 80% to 90% of them found once; the top ten carry roughly 12%. Germline CDR1 reads WSHSY; CDR2 reads SAAADI. Trimming removed 4 bases from V and 1 base from J, with 7 bases in between. CDR3 size: 13 residues. Material for sequencing was peripheral blood. This receptor was identified in a human donor with active COVID-19. The donor label of this sample is uncertain. The chain employs TRBV10-2 and TRBJ2-5, with unresolved D. The CDR3: CASSVGSQETQYF. The CDR3 bases are TGCGCCAGCAGTGTTGGCAGCCAAGAGACCCAGTACTTC.